The 18 T cell receptor beta chains below come from one sample, sequenced in a study of blood T cell repertoires in COVID-19. Assay used: immunoSEQ multiplex PCR; TCRdb lists only in-frame clones, some missing. Altogether about 410,000 clones are present, 70% to 90% being singletons, with the ten largest covering over 1.3%. The source material was peripheral blood. These TCRs come from a woman younger than 45 with active or convalescent COVID-19.

In this sample, this clone turned up a few times. The chain couples TRBV6-5 to TRBJ2-7, with D tentatively TRBD1 (5 bases). Germline-derived CDR1 and CDR2 are MNHEY and SVGAGI. V lost 6 bases and J lost 2, with 11 bases in between. The CDR3 runs 13 residues. The CDR3 reads CASRQTVTYEQYF. The CDR3 nucleotides are TGTGCCAGCAGGCAGACAGTTACCTACGAGCAGTACTTC.

This clone was seen once. This rearrangement joins TRBV29-1 to TRBJ2-1, with 7 bases aligning to TRBD2. The junction had 10 bases not matched to a gene; V was cut back by 4 bases and J by 7 bases. This CDR3 spans 14 amino acids. Germline V gives CDR1 SQVTM, CDR2 ANQGSEA. The CDR3 protein is CSVGGGGNPNEQFF. DNA for the CDR3: TGCAGCGTTGGCGGCGGGGGAAATCCAAATGAGCAGTTCTTC.

The rearrangement uses TRBV5-1 and TRBJ2-7; 7 bases align to TRBD2. The CDR3 is 17 residues long. Germline CDR1 reads SGHRS; CDR2 reads YFSETQ. V trimming: 4 bases; J trimming: 0 bases; junction bases outside the gene matches: 13. The CDR3 DNA reads TGCGCCAGCAGCCCGGCCGAGGTAGCGGGTAGCTCCTACGAGCAGTACTTC. It translates to CASSPAEVAGSSYEQYF.

The chain combines TRBV18 with TRBJ2-7; D unresolved. V lost 0 bases and J 5 bases, leaving 11 bases between the germline ends. CDR1 and CDR2 from the germline V gene are KGHSH and LQKENI. The CDR3 totals 14 residues. The CDR3 region is CASSPPSSPDEQYF. In nucleotides, the CDR3 is TGTGCCAGCTCACCACCTTCGTCCCCCGACGAGCAGTACTTC.

V gene TRBV11-2 combines with J gene TRBJ2-1; 7 bases are a match to TRBD2. The CDR3 covers 15 residues. Germline assignment: CDR1 SGHAT and CDR2 FQNNGV. With V trimmed by 8 bases and J by 2 bases, 9 bases remained unmatched. Written as DNA, the CDR3 is TGTGCCAGCGGTCCGGGACTATCTACCTACAATGAGCAGTTCTTC. Translation gives CASGPGLSTYNEQFF.

The sample holds many counts of this clone. The identical CDR3 is also encoded by other nucleotide sequences in the sample. J is TRBJ1-5 and V is TRBV4-1, with 9 nucleotides matching TRBD1. V gave up 3 bases and J gave up 7 bases; unmatched junction bases: 4. The germline CDR1 and CDR2 sequences are MGHRA and YSYEKL. This CDR3 is built from 14 residues. In DNA form, the CDR3 reads TGCGCCAGCAGCCAGGGACAGGGCGGGCAGCCCCAGCATTTT. Translation gives CASSQGQGGQPQHF.

The gene calls are TRBV5-1 and TRBJ2-7; TRBD2 aligns across 7 bases. The ends lost 8 bases at V and 2 bases at J; junction bases unmatched: 10. This CDR3 is 14 amino acids long. Germline V gene lookup returns CDR1 SGHRS and CDR2 YFSETQ. For the CDR3, the DNA is TGCGCCAGTAAGCGGGGAACTGGAGCCTACGAGCAGTACTTC. It is translated as CASKRGTGAYEQYF.

The gene calls are TRBV6-2 or TRBV6-3 and TRBJ1-2; possibly TRBD1 for D (6 bases). The V gene lost 4 bases and the J gene lost 1 base, with 13 bases spanning the gap. The CDR3 loop spans 15 amino acids. The germline V gene encodes CDR1 MNHEY and CDR2 SVGEGT. CDR3 coding DNA: TGTGCCAGCAGTTCGGGGGGGGCGAATAACTATGGCTACACCTTC. Protein sequence: CASSSGGANNYGYTF.

The V call is TRBV6-1, the J call TRBJ1-5, with 7 bases aligning to TRBD1. V gave up 0 bases and J gave up 5 bases; unmatched junction bases: 4. The length of the CDR3 is 15 residues. Germline V gives CDR1 MNHNS, CDR2 SASEGT. Written as DNA, the CDR3 is TGTGCCAGCAGTGAAGCAAACAGGGGCCATCAGCCCCAGCATTTT. Protein sequence: CASSEANRGHQPQHF.

This clone was recorded a few times. This sequence joins TRBV2 and TRBJ2-7; D unresolved. From germline, CDR1 is SNHLY and CDR2 FYNNEI. The ends were cut back, 7 bases at V and 5 bases at J, with 15 bases in the middle. The CDR3 has 13 residues. CDR3 protein: CASKRSEANEQYF. Written as DNA, the CDR3 is TGTGCCAGCAAGAGGTCAGAGGCCAACGAGCAGTACTTC.

This chain links TRBV18 with TRBJ2-3, with D perhaps TRBD2 (5 bases). The CDR3 loop spans 15 amino acids. Germline V CDR1 and CDR2: KGHSH, LQKENI. V was cut by 6 bases and J by 4 bases, with 17 bases left in between. The CDR3, as DNA: TGTGCCAGCTCTCCGCGGGCGCCTCCCCCAGATACGCAGTATTTT. Translated, it gives CASSPRAPPPDTQYF.

This clone is a singleton in its sample. The rearrangement uses TRBV7-8 and TRBJ2-2; weak D call: TRBD2 (6 bases). Germline V CDR1 and CDR2: SGHVS, FQNEAQ. There are 15 residues in the CDR3. V was pared by 7 bases and J by 1 base, with 13 bases between. The CDR3 loop is CASTTGLLNTGELFF. The CDR3 DNA is TGTGCCAGCACCACGGGACTGCTGAACACCGGGGAGCTGTTTTTT.

This clone was seen a single time. The chain carries TRBV29-1 and TRBJ2-2; no reliable D call. Germline assignment: CDR1 SQVTM and CDR2 ANQGSEA. The CDR3 is made up of 16 amino acids. Between the trimmed V and J ends, which lost 0 bases and 4 bases, there was a span of 15 bases. CDR3 sequence reads: CSVEDSTASGTGELFF. As DNA, the CDR3 is TGCAGCGTTGAAGATAGTACGGCCTCGGGCACCGGGGAGCTGTTTTTT.

Notes on this clone: Distinct nucleotide sequences in the sample also encode this CDR3. The chain uses TRBV7-6 and TRBJ1-5, with 8 bases matching TRBD1. Germline V CDR1 and CDR2: SGHVS, FNYEAQ. V lost 1 base and J lost 7; bases outside the gene matches: 6. This CDR3 region has 15 residues. The CDR3 loop reads CASSLGQGAGQPQHF. The CDR3 DNA follows: TGTGCCAGCAGCTTAGGTCAGGGGGCAGGGCAGCCCCAGCATTTT.

J is TRBJ1-1 and V is TRBV5-1, with 9 bases lining up with TRBD1. The CDR3 length is 14 residues. Germline loops: CDR1 SGHRS, CDR2 YFSETQ. Losses at the gene ends were 1 base for V and 5 bases for J; bases not matched to a gene: 3. Written as DNA, the CDR3 is TGCGCCAGCAGCTTGTCAGGGACAGGGACTGAAGCTTTCTTT. Protein: CASSLSGTGTEAFF.

The rearrangement joins TRBV19 to TRBJ2-7; D may be TRBD2 (5 bases). The CDR3 is made up of 16 amino acids. The V gene lost 5 bases and the J gene lost 1 base, with 18 bases spanning the gap. From germline, CDR1 is LNHDA and CDR2 SQIVND (reference sequence). CDR3: CASSLLFASGSYEQYF. The DNA for the CDR3 is TGTGCCAGTAGTCTCCTCTTTGCAAGCGGTTCCTACGAGCAGTACTTC.

The count of this clone is one. This chain connects TRBV19 to TRBJ1-5; tentatively, D is TRBD1 (5 bases). The V gene's germline CDR1 is LNHDA and CDR2 SQIVND (reference sequence). This CDR3 spans 14 amino acids. Trimming shortened V by 3 bases and J by 4 bases, and 10 bases separated the two germline ends. As DNA, the CDR3 is TGTGCCAGTAGTATCAGGGACTTTAATCAGCCCCAGCATTTT. It translates to CASSIRDFNQPQHF.

This clone appeared a single time. V and J are TRBV28 and TRBJ2-1, with TRBD2 matching 12 bases. The junction had 5 bases not matched to a gene; V was cut back by 6 bases and J by 8 bases. This CDR3 spans 14 amino acids. Germline V gene sequence: CDR1 MDHEN, CDR2 SYDVKM. CDR3 residues: CASRTSGSLDEQFF. DNA for the CDR3: TGTGCCAGCAGGACTAGCGGGAGTTTGGATGAGCAGTTCTTC.